These T cell receptor beta chains were read from a single sample in a study of blood T cell repertoires in COVID-19. Produced via immunoSEQ multiplex PCR; TCRdb's table is partial and in-frame only. The data contain some 200,000 clones, around nine tenths of them singletons. The sample was PBMCs or T cells enriched from blood (not recorded which). All receptors come from a man aged 25-40 years in a cohort exposed to, infected with or recovered from COVID-19 (not recorded which). The CDR3 runs from the conserved cysteine through the conserved F or W. Fields, in order: clone size, D gene, V gene, J gene, CDR3 DNA, CDR3 protein. A D gene is named only where the DNA matches it firmly. Expanded clones get a size class; other rows say once, few or many, or leave the size out.

clone size: NA
D gene: TRBD2
V gene: TRBV28
J gene: TRBJ2-1
CDR3 DNA: TGTGCCACCAACTGGGCGGGAGTCAGTGAGCAGTTCTTC
CDR3 protein: CATNWAGVSEQFF

clone size: few
D gene: TRBD2
V gene: TRBV28
J gene: TRBJ2-7
CDR3 DNA: TGTGCCAGCACCTCAGCGGGAGGTGGCTCCTACGAGCAGTACTTC
CDR3 protein: CASTSAGGGSYEQYF

clone size: NA
D gene: TRBD2
V gene: TRBV9
J gene: TRBJ2-3
CDR3 DNA: TGTGCCAGCAGCGGGACTAGCGGGAGGGCCACAGATACGCAGTATTTT
CDR3 protein: CASSGTSGRATDTQYF

clone size: NA
D gene: NA
V gene: TRBV2
J gene: TRBJ2-1
CDR3 DNA: TGTGCCAGCAAAATCGGGGGGACACAGAACAATGAGCAGTTCTTC
CDR3 protein: CASKIGGTQNNEQFF

clone size: NA
D gene: NA
V gene: TRBV4-1
J gene: TRBJ1-3
CDR3 DNA: TGCGCCAGCAGCCAAGCTGGGGCAATCTCTGGAAACACCATATATTTT
CDR3 protein: CASSQAGAISGNTIYF

clone size: NA
D gene: NA
V gene: TRBV7-6
J gene: TRBJ1-1
CDR3 DNA: TGTGCCAGCAGCTTAGATAGGGGAGGGACTGAAGCTTTCTTT
CDR3 protein: CASSLDRGGTEAFF

clone size: once
D gene: NA
V gene: TRBV10-3
J gene: TRBJ1-1
CDR3 DNA: TGTGCCATCAGGTCGTGGAACACTGAAGCTTTCTTT
CDR3 protein: CAIRSWNTEAFF

clone size: NA
D gene: NA
V gene: TRBV18
J gene: TRBJ1-2
CDR3 DNA: TGTGCCAGCTCCCTAGAAAAGAGACAGGTCCTCTATGGCTACACCTTC
CDR3 protein: CASSLEKRQVLYGYTF

clone size: once
D gene: NA
V gene: TRBV24-1
J gene: TRBJ2-2
CDR3 DNA: TGTGCCACCAGTGATTATGAGACAGCGAACACCGGGGAGCTGTTTTTT
CDR3 protein: CATSDYETANTGELFF

clone size: NA
D gene: NA
V gene: TRBV5-1
J gene: TRBJ2-3
CDR3 DNA: TGCGCCAGCAGCTTGGGACTAGGCGTAGTATATTTT
CDR3 protein: CASSLGLGVVYF

clone size: NA
D gene: TRBD2
V gene: TRBV5-1
J gene: TRBJ2-5
CDR3 DNA: TGCGCCAGCAGGGAGACTAGCGGCCAAGAGACCCAGTACTTC
CDR3 protein: CASRETSGQETQYF

clone size: NA
D gene: TRBD1
V gene: TRBV11-3
J gene: TRBJ2-1
CDR3 DNA: TGTGCCAGCAGCTTAGTCGGACAGGCGGGCAATGAGCAGTTCTTC
CDR3 protein: CASSLVGQAGNEQFF

clone size: NA
D gene: TRBD1
V gene: TRBV27
J gene: TRBJ1-6
CDR3 DNA: TGTGCCAGCGGACTACTTGACAGGGTCAGAAATTCACCCCTCCACTTT
CDR3 protein: CASGLLDRVRNSPLHF

clone size: NA
D gene: NA
V gene: TRBV10-3
J gene: TRBJ2-4
CDR3 DNA: TGTGCCATCAGTGCGACGACAGAGAAAAACATTCAGTACTTC
CDR3 protein: CAISATTEKNIQYF

clone size: NA
D gene: NA
V gene: TRBV5-6
J gene: TRBJ2-1
CDR3 DNA: TGTGCCAGCAGCTTTGGCAACAGGGCCTACAATGAGCAGTTCTTC
CDR3 protein: CASSFGNRAYNEQFF

clone size: NA
D gene: TRBD1
V gene: TRBV24-1
J gene: TRBJ2-1
CDR3 DNA: TGTGCCACCAGTGGCAGACAGGGGGCAAACAATGAGCAGTTCTTC
CDR3 protein: CATSGRQGANNEQFF

clone size: NA
D gene: NA
V gene: TRBV27
J gene: TRBJ2-3
CDR3 DNA: TGTGCCAGCAGTAACAAAGATACGCAGTATTTT
CDR3 protein: CASSNKDTQYF

clone size: NA
D gene: TRBD2
V gene: TRBV7-2
J gene: TRBJ2-3
CDR3 DNA: TGTGCCAGCAGCTCCGCGGTAGCGGGTAATTCAGATACGCAGTATTTT
CDR3 protein: CASSSAVAGNSDTQYF

clone size: once
D gene: TRBD1
V gene: TRBV5-1
J gene: TRBJ1-2
CDR3 DNA: TGCGCCAGCAGCTTGGGGACAGGAGCCTGGGGTGGCTACACCTTC
CDR3 protein: CASSLGTGAWGGYTF

clone size: NA
D gene: NA
V gene: TRBV27
J gene: TRBJ2-1
CDR3 DNA: TGTGCCAGCACCGATTTGAAACAGGAGTTCTCCTACAATGAGCAGTTCTTC
CDR3 protein: CASTDLKQEFSYNEQFF

clone size: NA
D gene: NA
V gene: TRBV6-4
J gene: TRBJ2-1
CDR3 DNA: TGTGCCAGCAGCGATACAGGGGGCGCTAGCGGGGACTACAATGAGCAGTTCTTC
CDR3 protein: CASSDTGGASGDYNEQFF

clone size: few
D gene: NA
V gene: TRBV11-3
J gene: TRBJ1-1
CDR3 DNA: TGTGCCAGCAGCTCCAGGACGGGGGTGGCTTTCTTT
CDR3 protein: CASSSRTGVAFF

clone size: NA
D gene: NA
V gene: TRBV11-2
J gene: TRBJ1-2
CDR3 DNA: TGTGCCAGCAGCTTAGAATTGGGGCCTAGCTATGGCTACACCTTC
CDR3 protein: CASSLELGPSYGYTF

clone size: NA
D gene: TRBD1
V gene: TRBV7-6
J gene: TRBJ1-1
CDR3 DNA: TGTGCCAGCAGCGCTTTGGACAGGGGCAGTGATGAAGCTTTCTTT
CDR3 protein: CASSALDRGSDEAFF

clone size: NA
D gene: NA
V gene: TRBV28
J gene: TRBJ2-4
CDR3 DNA: TGTGCCAGCAGCGTTGGGGGGTACATTGGCAAAAACATTCAGTACTTC
CDR3 protein: CASSVGGYIGKNIQYF

clone size: once
D gene: NA
V gene: TRBV28
J gene: TRBJ1-2
CDR3 DNA: TGTGCCAGCAGTCTAACCGATAACTATGGCTACACCTTC
CDR3 protein: CASSLTDNYGYTF

clone size: once
D gene: NA
V gene: TRBV14
J gene: TRBJ1-1
CDR3 DNA: TGTGCCAGCAGCCTGTCAGAGAGAACGGGGGGGAACACTGAAGCTTTCTTT
CDR3 protein: CASSLSERTGGNTEAFF

clone size: NA
D gene: NA
V gene: TRBV24-1
J gene: TRBJ2-6
CDR3 DNA: TGTGCCACCAGTGACCCCATCTCTGGGGCCAACGTCCTGACTTTC
CDR3 protein: CATSDPISGANVLTF

clone size: once
D gene: NA
V gene: TRBV7-6
J gene: TRBJ2-3
CDR3 DNA: TGTGCCAGCAGCTTAGACAGTAGCACAGATACGCAGTATTTT
CDR3 protein: CASSLDSSTDTQYF